This T cell receptor beta chain was found in a study of blood T cell repertoires in COVID-19. Study context: Researchers got acute and convalescent COVID-19 samples from the United States, Italy and Spain. PBMCs, B-cell-depleted T cells, or T cells provided the cDNA or gDNA that made up the material.

From germline, CDR1 is SNHLY and CDR2 FYNNEI. This CDR3 has 15 residues. The V end was cut by 4 bases, the J end by 4 bases, with 13 bases between. In the original analysis: Reference gene primer amplification in the assay estimated nucleated cell counts. Repertoires were generated with immunoSEQ multiplex PCR, while TCRdb's copy carries only in-frame clones and drops some. V, J and clone size are those of that table, while D and trimming were read from the DNA. Seen here are around 78,000 clones, roughly 88% observed once, and the top ten hold about 26%. Sequenced input: peripheral blood. The chain carries TRBV2 and TRBJ2-2; D possibly corresponds to TRBD2 (7 bases). This sequence originates from a man aged 45-65 years with active or convalescent COVID-19. The CDR3 sequence: CASSAYRGGTGELFF. DNA of the CDR3: TGTGCCAGCAGTGCTTATAGGGGGGGCACCGGGGAGCTGTTTTTT.